Given below is one T cell receptor (beta chain) in context. Its cognate antigen is unknown. CDR3 length equals 19 residues. With 2 bases clipped from V and 1 base from J, the junction kept 10 bases outside the gene matches. CDR1 and CDR2 from the germline V gene are ENHRY and SYGVKD. This record comes from a study of cytomegalovirus exposure and HLA in healthy donors. Study-wide results and caveats: Among TCR sequences, most were rare, though some public TCRs appeared in many donors. Researchers catalogued about 150 TCR beta chains as cytomegalovirus-associated.

The table came from immunoSEQ multiplex PCR; TCRdb's copy has only in-frame clones and leaves some out. The sample lists about 130,000 clones; about 94% were seen once. The receptor comes from a man aged 18 to 30 in good health and CMV-seropositive. This rearrangement joins TRBV10-3 to TRBJ2-7, with TRBD2 matching 14 bases. The sequencing sample was made of PBMCs. In DNA, the CDR3 is TGTGCCATCAGTGAGCCCGGGACTAGCGGGAGTAAGAAGTCCTACGAGCAGTACTTC. This gives the protein CAISEPGTSGSKKSYEQYF.